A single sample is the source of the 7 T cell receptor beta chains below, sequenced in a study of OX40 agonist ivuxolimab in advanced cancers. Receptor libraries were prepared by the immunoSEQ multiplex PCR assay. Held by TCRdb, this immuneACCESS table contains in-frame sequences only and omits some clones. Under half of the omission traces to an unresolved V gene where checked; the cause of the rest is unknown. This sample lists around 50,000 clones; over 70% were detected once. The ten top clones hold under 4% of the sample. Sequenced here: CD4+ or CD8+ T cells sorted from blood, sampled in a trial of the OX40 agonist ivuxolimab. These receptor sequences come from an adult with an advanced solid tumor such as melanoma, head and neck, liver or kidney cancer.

The CDR3 protein is CAWSPGANVLTF. CDR3 bases: TGTGCCTGGTCCCCTGGGGCCAACGTCCTGACTTTC. The V and J genes are TRBV30 and TRBJ2-6, with no clear D. The V gene lost 5 bases and the J gene lost 2 bases, with 4 bases spanning the gap. This CDR3 spans 12 amino acids. CDR1 is GTSNPN and CDR2 is SVGIG in the germline V gene (reference sequence).

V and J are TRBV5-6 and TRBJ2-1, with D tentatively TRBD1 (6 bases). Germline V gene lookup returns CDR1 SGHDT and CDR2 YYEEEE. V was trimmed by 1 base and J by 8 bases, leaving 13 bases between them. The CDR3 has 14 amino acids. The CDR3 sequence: CASSLFPGADEQFF. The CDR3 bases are TGTGCCAGCAGCTTGTTCCCAGGGGCGGATGAGCAGTTCTTC. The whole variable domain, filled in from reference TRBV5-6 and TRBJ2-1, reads DAGVTQSPTHLIKTRGQQVTLRCSPKSGHDTVSWYQQALGQGPQFIFQYYEEEERQRGNFPDRFSGHQFPNYSSELNVNALLLGDSALYLCASSLFPGADEQFFGPGTRLTVL.

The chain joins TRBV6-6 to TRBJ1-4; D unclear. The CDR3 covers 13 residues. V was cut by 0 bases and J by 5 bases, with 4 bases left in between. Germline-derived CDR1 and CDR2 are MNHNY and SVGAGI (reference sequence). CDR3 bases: TGTGCCAGCAGTTACTCGGTGAATGAAAAACTGTTTTTT. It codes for CASSYSVNEKLFF.

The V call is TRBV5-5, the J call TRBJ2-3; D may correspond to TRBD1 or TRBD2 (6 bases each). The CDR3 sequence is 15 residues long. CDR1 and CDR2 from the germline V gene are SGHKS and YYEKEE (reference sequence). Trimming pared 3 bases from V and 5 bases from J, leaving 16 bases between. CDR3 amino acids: CASSYQAEGGDTQYF. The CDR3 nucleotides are TGTGCCAGCAGCTATCAAGCGGAGGGGGGAGATACGCAGTATTTT.

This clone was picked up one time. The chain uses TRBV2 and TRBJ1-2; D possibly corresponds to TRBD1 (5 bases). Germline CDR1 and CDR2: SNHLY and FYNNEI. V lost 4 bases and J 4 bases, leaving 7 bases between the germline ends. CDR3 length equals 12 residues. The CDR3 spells CASSGGLYGYTF. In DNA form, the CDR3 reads TGTGCCAGCAGTGGGGGACTCTATGGCTACACCTTC.

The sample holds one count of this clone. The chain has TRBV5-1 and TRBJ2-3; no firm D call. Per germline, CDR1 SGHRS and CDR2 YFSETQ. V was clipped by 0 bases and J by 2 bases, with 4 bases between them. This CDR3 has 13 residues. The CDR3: CASSLGDTDTQYF. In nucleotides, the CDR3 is TGCGCCAGCAGCTTGGGGGACACAGATACGCAGTATTTT.

CDR3 sequence (DNA): TGTGCCAGCAGCTTCGGGACTCTCGGGGGGAATGAGCAGTTCTTC. This translates into CASSFGTLGGNEQFF. This chain connects TRBV13 to TRBJ2-1, with TRBD2 identical over 7 bases. V shed 3 bases and J 7 bases; nucleotides not matched to a gene: 9. The CDR3 is 15 amino acids. CDR1 PRHDT and CDR2 FYEKMQ come from the germline V gene (reference sequence).